What follows describes a single TCR beta chain. The antigen remains undetermined. The germline V gene has CDR1 MDHEN and CDR2 SYDVKM. CDR3 length equals 12 residues. Trimming took 9 bases from V and 5 from J, leaving 13 bases between them. In the library, individual cDNA molecules carried attached unique molecular identifiers. TCRdb processed the 5' RACE reads anew with MiXCR; each CDR3 protein has one entry. The profile shows some 80,000 distinct CDR3 sequences, 10% of them singletons. This specimen belongs to a study of early T cells in non-severe SARS-CoV-2 infection. Looking at the study overall: Investigators sequenced bulk RNA drawn from unsorted whole blood, and chains remained unpaired.

Study findings and constraints: VDJdb matching favored anti-spike CD8 responses, missing private and CD4 specificities.

The chain combines TRBV28 with TRBJ1-2, with a tentative D call TRBD1 (6 bases). This TCR derives from an adult who was a healthcare worker with PCR-confirmed SARS-CoV-2 infection or an uninfected control (not recorded which). The sequenced sample was whole blood, obtained at baseline. The CDR3 sequence: CASEGGLYGYTF. The CDR3 nucleotides read TGTGCCAGTGAGGGGGGGTTATATGGCTACACCTTC.